This entry lists 7 T cell receptor beta chains sequenced from one sample in a study of OX40 agonist ivuxolimab in advanced cancers. Produced via immunoSEQ multiplex PCR; TCRdb's table is partial and in-frame only. The sample yields tens of thousands of clones, approximately 92% seen once. The sequencing used CD4+ or CD8+ T cells sorted from blood, collected in a trial of the OX40 agonist ivuxolimab. These receptor sequences come from an adult with an advanced solid tumor such as melanoma, head and neck, liver or kidney cancer.

The V call is TRBV15, the J call TRBJ1-1, with no clear D. This CDR3 region has 13 residues. Germline V gives CDR1 LNHNV, CDR2 YYDKDF (reference sequence). V gave up 0 bases and J gave up 7 bases, with 9 bases separating them. CDR3 DNA: TGTGCCACCAGCAGAGATAACAGCCTTGAAGCTTTCTTT. Residues: CATSRDNSLEAFF.

The chain recombines TRBV28 with TRBJ2-2, with D perhaps matching TRBD1 (5 bases). Germline loops: CDR1 MDHEN, CDR2 SYDVKM. This CDR3 region has 16 residues. V lost 2 bases and J 5 bases, leaving 15 bases between the germline ends. The CDR3 region is CASSLIDSLVTGELFF. In nucleotides, the CDR3 is TGTGCCAGCAGTTTAATCGACAGTTTAGTGACCGGGGAGCTGTTTTTT.

The genes are TRBV30 and TRBJ1-1; 7 nucleotides match TRBD1. CDR3 length: 14 amino acids. The J segment lost 1 base and the V segment lost 3 bases, leaving 5 bases of the junction unmatched. The V gene's germline CDR1 is GTSNPN and CDR2 SVGIG (reference sequence). In DNA form, the CDR3 reads TGTGCCTGGAGACAGACAGGGAGGAACACTGAAGCTTTCTTT. Translation: CAWRQTGRNTEAFF.

The chain recombines TRBV12-5 with TRBJ2-5, with 9 bases that match TRBD1. V shed 6 bases and J 4 bases; nucleotides not matched to a gene: 9. Germline V gives CDR1 LGHNT, CDR2 FRNRAP. This CDR3 is built from 15 residues. The CDR3 region has the DNA TGTGCTAGTGGAACCGCGGGACAGGGAGCAGAGACCCAGTACTTC. Encoded protein: CASGTAGQGAETQYF.

This clone came up once. CDR3 in amino acids: CASSLDKGARDQYF. The CDR3 nucleotides read TGTGCCAGCAGCTTAGACAAAGGGGCGAGGGATCAGTACTTC. V is TRBV7-2 and J is TRBJ2-4; either TRBD1 or TRBD2 may fit D (5 bases each). The CDR3 runs to 14 residues. Germline-derived CDR1 and CDR2 are SGHTA and FQGNSA. V was shortened by 1 base and J by 12 bases, with 16 bases between the two germline ends. The whole variable domain, filled in from reference TRBV7-2 and TRBJ2-4, reads GAGVSQSPSNKVTEKGKDVELRCDPISGHTALYWYRQSLGQGLEFLIYFQGNSAPDKSGLPSDRFSAERTGGSVSTLTIQRTQQEDSAVYLCASSLDKGARDQYFGAGTRLSVL.

The gene calls are TRBV6-4 and TRBJ2-1, with D maybe TRBD2 (7 bases). Germline assignment: CDR1 MRHNA and CDR2 SNTAGT. There are 19 residues in the CDR3. V lost 0 bases to trimming and J lost 1 base, with 19 bases between them. The CDR3 DNA is TGTGCCAGCAGTGACTCGTTTCAGGGGTTCGGGAGGTCCTACAATGAGCAGTTCTTC. Its translation is CASSDSFQGFGRSYNEQFF.

V and J are TRBV11-2 and TRBJ1-5; TRBD1 matches 7 bases. This CDR3 has 15 residues. V lost 4 bases to trimming and J lost 0 bases; unmatched junction nucleotides: 3. CDR1 SGHAT and CDR2 FQNNGV come from the germline V gene. The CDR3 region has the DNA TGTGCCAGCAGCTCAGGGGGGGTTAGCAATCAGCCCCAGCATTTT. Its translation: CASSSGGVSNQPQHF.